The 23 T cell receptor beta chains below all came from one sample that was sequenced in a study of shared clonotypes between healthy human individuals. Here immunoSEQ multiplex PCR was the method, and the copy in TCRdb shows in-frame clones only, minus some. The sample consists of approximately 720,000 clones, about 91% of them appearing once. Naive CD8 populations comprised CD45RO-negative cells positively selected for CCR7, excluding terminally differentiated effector memory CD45RA+ cells. The sample taken for sequencing was naive CD8+ T cells sorted from blood. The receptors derive from a man under 40 in good health.

The sample holds one count of this clone. The CDR3 nucleotides read TGTGCCAGCAGCTCGAGCGGAGGGGGCACAGATACGCAGTATTTT. Its protein is CASSSSGGGTDTQYF. This chain joins TRBV7-3 and TRBJ2-3; tentative D call: TRBD2 (6 bases). The CDR3 extends over 15 amino acids. Germline CDR1 SGHTA, CDR2 FQGTGA. The germline V and J ends were trimmed by 4 bases and 1 base, with 12 bases remaining between them.

Note on this clone: Other DNA variants within this sample encode the same CDR3. This chain uses TRBV28 with TRBJ2-1; D is unresolved. The germline CDR1 and CDR2 sequences are MDHEN and SYDVKM. This CDR3 comprises 13 residues. Trimming cost V 6 bases and J 4 bases, with 10 bases left between them. This CDR3 is CASSLGVYNEQFF. CDR3 nucleotide sequence: TGTGCCAGCAGCTTAGGAGTTTACAATGAGCAGTTCTTC. Together with reference TRBV28 and TRBJ2-1, the CDR3 gives the full variable domain: DVKVTQSSRYLVKRTGEKVFLECVQDMDHENMFWYRQDPGLGLRLIYFSYDVKMKEKGDIPEGYSVSREKKERFSLILESASTNQTSMYLCASSLGVYNEQFFGPGTRLTVL.

The genes are TRBV6-4 and TRBJ1-4; D possibly corresponds to TRBD1 (5 bases). CDR1 is MRHNA, CDR2 SNTAGT, per germline. Trimming cost V 2 bases and J 3 bases, with 13 bases left between them. CDR3 length equals 16 residues. The CDR3 here is CASSDESGRANEKLFF. The CDR3 DNA follows: TGTGCCAGCAGTGACGAGTCGGGACGGGCTAATGAAAAACTGTTTTTT.

V usage is TRBV27 and J usage is TRBJ2-1; D gene uncertain. The CDR3 has 13 amino acids. Trimming took off 4 bases at V and 7 bases at J, with 11 bases between the two ends. Germline V gene lookup returns CDR1 MNHEY and CDR2 SMNVEV (reference sequence). Written as DNA, the CDR3 is TGTGCCAGCAGTTCCCTAATGAAAAATGAGCAGTTCTTC. Its protein is CASSSLMKNEQFF.

The chain joins TRBV7-6 to TRBJ1-1, with D uncertain. V dropped 1 base and J dropped 0 bases, with 9 bases sitting between them. The CDR3 extends over 15 amino acids. The V gene's germline CDR1 is SGHVS and CDR2 FNYEAQ. CDR3 coding DNA: TGTGCCAGCAGCTTAGAGTGGGTGATGAACACTGAAGCTTTCTTT. Translating gives CASSLEWVMNTEAFF.

J is TRBJ2-1 and V is TRBV28; 13 bases line up with TRBD2. The V and J ends lost 5 bases and 0 bases, in that order; junction bases with no gene match: 13. Germline assignment: CDR1 MDHEN and CDR2 SYDVKM. The CDR3 totals 20 residues. This chain's CDR3 is CASSVAAGLAGPSSYNEQFF. The CDR3 bases are TGTGCCAGCAGTGTTGCGGCGGGACTAGCGGGACCGAGCTCCTACAATGAGCAGTTCTTC.

This chain connects TRBV27 to TRBJ2-5; D remains unclear. Germline V gene sequence: CDR1 MNHEY, CDR2 SMNVEV (reference sequence). V lost 4 bases to trimming and J lost 1 base, with 19 bases between them. The CDR3 runs to 17 residues. CDR3 DNA sequence: TGTGCCAGCAGTTCCCTGTCTTTCGCGGAACTCCAAGAGACCCAGTACTTC. This sequence encodes CASSSLSFAELQETQYF.

The chain combines TRBV5-1 with TRBJ2-7; D is unclear. The germline gives CDR1 SGHRS, CDR2 YFSETQ. V lost 9 bases and J lost 3, with 13 bases in between. This CDR3 has 12 residues. CDR3 sequence: CATSNYGYEQYF. The CDR3 nucleotides are TGCGCCACCTCCAATTATGGCTACGAGCAGTACTTC.

The J gene is TRBJ1-2, the V gene TRBV9, with D maybe TRBD1 (6 bases). Trimming took 4 bases from V and 0 from J, leaving 13 bases between them. Germline-derived CDR1 and CDR2 are SGDLS and YYNGEE. There are 15 residues in the CDR3. The CDR3 DNA follows: TGTGCCAGCAGCTCGCACAGGGATTCTAACTATGGCTACACCTTC. It specifies CASSSHRDSNYGYTF.

The rearrangement joins TRBV7-8 to TRBJ2-1; 12 positions match TRBD2. The J segment lost 4 bases and the V segment lost 5 bases, leaving 18 bases of the junction unmatched. Germline CDR1 is SGHVS and CDR2 is FQNEAQ. This CDR3 is built from 20 residues. The CDR3 reads CASSQSLRTSGIDRYNEQFF. The CDR3 DNA follows: TGTGCCAGCAGCCAAAGTCTCAGGACTAGCGGGATCGATCGATACAATGAGCAGTTCTTC. The full variable domain, rest sourced from reference TRBV7-8 and TRBJ2-1, is GAGVSQSPRYKVAKRGQDVALRCDPISGHVSLFWYQQALGQGPEFLTYFQNEAQLDKSGLPSDRFFAERPEGSVSTLKIQRTQQEDSAVYLCASSQSLRTSGIDRYNEQFFGPGTRLTVL.

The V call is TRBV6-5, the J call TRBJ2-7; no definite D call. In germline, CDR1 is MNHEY, CDR2 SVGAGI. V was clipped by 2 bases and J by 2 bases, with 7 bases between them. The CDR3 has 13 amino acids. The CDR3 protein is CASSYGEAYEQYF. In nucleotides, the CDR3 is TGTGCCAGCAGTTACGGGGAAGCCTACGAGCAGTACTTC.

The chain combines TRBV5-8 with TRBJ2-7, with TRBD1 identical over 7 bases. There are 14 residues in the CDR3. Losses at the gene ends were 0 bases for V and 3 bases for J; bases not matched to a gene: 3. The germline V gene encodes CDR1 SGHTS and CDR2 YDEGEE. The CDR3 nucleotides read TGTGCCAGCAGCTTGGGGACAGGCCTCTACGAGCAGTACTTC. Amino acid sequence: CASSLGTGLYEQYF.

V usage is TRBV7-9 and J usage is TRBJ2-2; D is possibly TRBD1 (5 bases). The CDR3 is 15 amino acids. CDR1 is SEHNR and CDR2 is FQNEAQ in the germline V gene (reference sequence). Trimming left V 4 bases short and J 4 bases short, with 13 bases between. In nucleotides, the CDR3 is TGTGCCAGCAGCTATGTAGGGGTCGGCACCGGGGAGCTGTTTTTT. The encoded protein is CASSYVGVGTGELFF.

Comments on this clone: The same CDR3 arises from other DNA sequences in this sample as well. V gene TRBV11-2 combines with J gene TRBJ2-1; D uncertain. In germline, CDR1 is SGHAT, CDR2 FQNNGV. This CDR3 contains 11 residues. Trimming removed 3 bases at V and 5 bases at J, with 2 bases between. CDR3 bases: TGTGCCAGCAGCTTTAACAATGAGCAGTTCTTC. Translated, it gives CASSFNNEQFF.

The rearrangement links TRBV29-1 to TRBJ2-3, with 8 positions matching TRBD2. The CDR3 has 15 residues. The V and J ends lost 6 bases and 0 bases, in that order; junction bases with no gene match: 8. Germline V gene sequence: CDR1 SQVTM, CDR2 ANQGSEA. CDR3 residues: CSVSLTSGSTDTQYF. CDR3 sequence (DNA): TGCAGCGTCTCCCTAACTAGCGGAAGCACAGATACGCAGTATTTT.

The rearrangement links TRBV7-9 to TRBJ2-7, with D possibly being TRBD2 (5 bases). CDR1 and CDR2 (germline): SEHNR, FQNEAQ (reference sequence). This CDR3 region has 16 residues. V was clipped by 3 bases and J by 3 bases, with 18 bases between them. CDR3 loop: CASSFSTGSSIYEQYF. The CDR3 coding sequence is TGTGCCAGCAGCTTCTCTACGGGGTCTTCAATCTACGAGCAGTACTTC. Full variable domain (missing parts from reference TRBV7-9 and TRBJ2-7): DTGVSQNPRHKITKRGQNVTFRCDPISEHNRLYWYRQTLGQGPEFLTYFQNEAQLEKSRLLSDRFSAERPKGSFSTLEIQRTEQGDSAMYLCASSFSTGSSIYEQYFGPGTRLTVT.

A single count supports this clone. The chain is built from TRBV4-1 and TRBJ2-1; 7 bases fit TRBD1. The length of the CDR3 is 16 residues. The V gene's germline CDR1 is MGHRA and CDR2 YSYEKL. Germline trimming cut 1 base from V and 7 bases from J; bases unmatched to any gene: 10. The CDR3 loop reads CASSQAWRGTENEQFF. As DNA, the CDR3 is TGCGCCAGCAGCCAAGCTTGGAGAGGGACAGAAAATGAGCAGTTCTTC.

The chain recombines TRBV5-1 with TRBJ2-1, with D possibly TRBD1 on 5 matching bases. Trimming removed 4 bases from V and 8 bases from J, with 16 bases in between. This CDR3 spans 14 amino acids. Germline V gene sequence: CDR1 SGHRS, CDR2 YFSETQ. CDR3 residues: CASSGRQGNDEQFF. The CDR3 region has the DNA TGCGCCAGCAGCGGAAGGCAGGGAAATGATGAGCAGTTCTTC.

The J gene is TRBJ2-7, the V gene TRBV5-3; D is uncertain. TRBV5-3 is placed among ORFs of uncertain function. The CDR3 spans 14 residues. V was trimmed by 0 bases and J by 3 bases, leaving 10 bases between them. The CDR3 DNA sequence: TGTGCCAGAAGCTTGGCCCCGACTGGCTACGAGCAGTACTTC. It encodes CARSLAPTGYEQYF.

CDR3 nucleotide sequence: TGTGCCAGCAGCTCGGAGGGGTACAATGAGCAGTTCTTC. Amino acids: CASSSEGYNEQFF. J is TRBJ2-1 and V is TRBV7-9, with D maybe TRBD2 (6 bases). The CDR3 consists of 13 residues. Trimming shortened V by 4 bases and J by 4 bases, and 8 bases separated the two germline ends. The germline V gene encodes CDR1 SEHNR and CDR2 FQNEAQ (reference sequence).

The chain employs TRBV5-6 and TRBJ1-2; D gene unclear. CDR1 is SGHDT and CDR2 is YYEEEE in the germline V gene. The CDR3 has 16 amino acids. V lost 4 bases to trimming and J lost 4 bases, with 20 bases between them. The CDR3 protein is CASSRPDEPQAYGYTF. The CDR3 DNA follows: TGTGCCAGCAGCCGCCCAGATGAACCTCAAGCCTATGGCTACACCTTC. The full variable domain, in which reference TRBV5-6 and TRBJ1-2 provide the parts outside the CDR3, is DAGVTQSPTHLIKTRGQQVTLRCSPKSGHDTVSWYQQALGQGPQFIFQYYEEEERQRGNFPDRFSGHQFPNYSSELNVNALLLGDSALYLCASSRPDEPQAYGYTFGSGTRLTVV.

This clone appeared a single time. The rearrangement joins TRBV6-6 to TRBJ2-3; D assignment may be TRBD1 or TRBD2 (5 bases each). V dropped 5 bases and J dropped 0 bases, with 12 bases sitting between them. The CDR3 extends over 15 amino acids. The germline V gene has CDR1 MNHNY and CDR2 SVGAGI (reference sequence). CDR3: CASSAEGLSTDTQYF. The CDR3 DNA follows: TGTGCCAGCAGTGCTGAGGGGCTTAGCACAGATACGCAGTATTTT.

A note on this clone: Different DNA sequences within this sample yield the same CDR3. The chain uses TRBV7-3 and TRBJ2-7, with D uncertain. The V and J ends lost 5 bases and 3 bases respectively, with 8 bases between them. Germline values: CDR1 SGHTA, CDR2 FQGTGA. This CDR3 is built from 12 residues. The CDR3 sequence is CASSPDGYEQYF. CDR3 sequence (DNA): TGTGCCAGCAGCCCGGACGGCTACGAGCAGTACTTC.